This paragraph covers one T cell receptor (beta chain) sequence. This clonotype was found a few times. Its antigen is unknown. Qualities for individual bases were not recorded, and no much larger clone is one base off. Library prep was done by RT-PCR. Instrument on record: NextSeq 550. The public reads were reanalyzed by TCRdb: fastp trimming at Q25, MiXCR alignment, in-frame beta chains only. Rows are combined by CDR3 protein, so each entry shows the most common genes and DNA. The sample contains roughly 940,000 distinct CDR3 sequences, 18% of them found a single time. The ten largest account for 6% of the sample. The sample belongs to a study of patients and donors after allogeneic stem cell transplantation (dated by TCRdb to about 2020). The germline V gene provides CDR1 MGHDK and CDR2 SYGVNS. V is pared back by 0 bases and J by 5 bases, with 10 bases lying between the germline termini. Taken from cysteine to phenylalanine, the CDR3 has 14 residues. Of all the DNA, just the CDR3 is kept, 42 bases in frame from base 1.

The source of this sequence is a human donor who was either an allogeneic HSCT recipient or a stem cell or donor lymphocyte infusion donor (not recorded which). It is not recorded whose cells these are; they may come from a transplant donor. The sample was blood, either unsorted or a sorted T cell fraction (not recorded which). The V and J segments used are TRBV25-1 and TRBJ2-5; the best D guess is TRBD2, with 5 bases matching. The sequence in DNA is TGTGCCAGCAGTGAATATGTCCCGGGGGAGACCCAGTACTTC. This is translated as CASSEYVPGETQYF.